A selection of T cell receptor beta chains follows, all from one sample in a study of vaccination effects on CD4 cells after COVID-19. Their target antigens are unknown. Profiling relied on immunoSEQ multiplex PCR, and the TCRdb table lists in-frame clones only, not all of them. The sample gives roughly 23,000 clones, more than 60% of which show up once; around 25% is in the top ten. Sequencing used CD4+ T cells from PBMCs cultured with HCoV-NL63 spike peptides, obtained after COVID-19 vaccination. The source of these receptors is a human donor who received a COVID-19 vaccine. Both conserved end residues are part of each CDR3. Fields, in order: D gene, J gene, clone size, V gene, CDR3 length, CDR3 DNA, CDR3 protein. The D gene is left open where the match is weak. Clone size is shown for a subset of rows, as once, few, many or a class of expanded clone.

D: TRBD2; J: TRBJ2-3; size: NA; V: TRBV10-3; length: 18; DNA: TGTGCCATCAGTGAGCCGGGACTAGCGGGGGGACAGACAGATACGCAGTATTTT; CDR3: CAISEPGLAGGQTDTQYF
D: TRBD1; J: TRBJ1-2; size: NA; V: TRBV4-1; length: 14; DNA: TGCGCCAGCAGTTCCACAGGGGGCCTCTATGGCTACACCTTC; CDR3: CASSSTGGLYGYTF
D: TRBD1; J: TRBJ1-2; size: NA; V: TRBV2; length: 13; DNA: TGTGCCAGCAGGGGGGACAGCCACTATGGCTACACCTTC; CDR3: CASRGDSHYGYTF
D: NA; J: TRBJ1-5; size: NA; V: TRBV6-5; length: 13; DNA: TGTGCCAGCAGCGGACAGCAAAATCAGCCCCAGCATTTT; CDR3: CASSGQQNQPQHF
D: TRBD1; J: TRBJ1-2; size: NA; V: TRBV14; length: 12; DNA: TGTGCCAGCAGCCAGACAGGGGCTGGCTACACCTTC; CDR3: CASSQTGAGYTF
D: TRBD1; J: TRBJ2-2; size: few; V: TRBV11-3; length: 12; DNA: TGTGCCAGCAGCTTATCCAGGGGGCGGCTGTTTTTT; CDR3: CASSLSRGRLFF
D: NA; J: TRBJ2-7; size: NA; V: TRBV5-8; length: 16; DNA: TGTGCCAGCAGCTTCGGGACCCCCATTGTCACCTACGAGCAGTACTTC; CDR3: CASSFGTPIVTYEQYF
D: TRBD1; J: TRBJ1-1; size: NA; V: TRBV5-5; length: 15; DNA: TGTGCCAGCAGCCCCGAGGGGGCGCGGCGTACTGAAGCTTTCTTT; CDR3: CASSPEGARRTEAFF
D: NA; J: TRBJ1-1; size: large; V: TRBV3-1/TRBV3-2; length: 14; DNA: TGTGCCAGCAGCCAAGACTCTAGGTACACTGAAGCTTTCTTT; CDR3: CASSQDSRYTEAFF
D: NA; J: TRBJ1-4; size: few; V: TRBV28; length: 17; DNA: TGTGCCAGCAGTTTTATAGGGCTATCCCCGTCGTATGAAAAACTGTTTTTT; CDR3: CASSFIGLSPSYEKLFF
D: NA; J: TRBJ2-5; size: NA; V: TRBV5-1; length: 14; DNA: TGCGCCAGCAGCTTGCGGCCTACAATAGAGACCCAGTACTTC; CDR3: CASSLRPTIETQYF
D: NA; J: TRBJ1-2; size: NA; V: TRBV5-1; length: 18; DNA: TGCGCCAGCAGCGTTGGGGGGGACACTTTACAAGGCACCTATGGCTACACCTTC; CDR3: CASSVGGDTLQGTYGYTF
D: NA; J: TRBJ2-1; size: NA; V: TRBV18; length: 16; DNA: TGTGCCAGCTCACCAAACCCAGGGAGCTCCTACAATGAGCAGTTCTTC; CDR3: CASSPNPGSSYNEQFF
D: NA; J: TRBJ2-7; size: NA; V: TRBV7-8; length: 13; DNA: TGTGCCAGCAGCTTCGGGGAACTCTACGAGCAGTACTTC; CDR3: CASSFGELYEQYF
D: NA; J: TRBJ1-3; size: NA; V: TRBV4-3; length: 14; DNA: TGCGCCAGCAGCCTCATCGGCAGGGAAAACACCATATATTTT; CDR3: CASSLIGRENTIYF
D: NA; J: TRBJ1-4; size: few; V: TRBV18; length: 15; DNA: TGTGCCAGCTCCCGGGGGGCAGGAGCTAATGAAAAACTGTTTTTT; CDR3: CASSRGAGANEKLFF
D: NA; J: TRBJ1-1; size: NA; V: TRBV19; length: 13; DNA: TGTGCCAGTAGGATTAATGACCGGGGTGCAGCTTTCTTT; CDR3: CASRINDRGAAFF
D: NA; J: TRBJ1-2; size: NA; V: TRBV3-1/TRBV3-2; length: 13; DNA: TGTGCCAGCAGCCAAACGGACGGGGGAGGCTACACCTTC; CDR3: CASSQTDGGGYTF
D: TRBD1; J: TRBJ2-4; size: NA; V: TRBV7-9; length: 14; DNA: TGTGCCAGCAGGAGAGGACAGGGGGCGAACATTCAGTACTTC; CDR3: CASRRGQGANIQYF
D: NA; J: TRBJ1-2; size: NA; V: TRBV12-3/TRBV12-4; length: 12; DNA: TGTGCCAGCAGTTTTGGTGGCTCCGGCTACACCTTC; CDR3: CASSFGGSGYTF
D: TRBD1; J: TRBJ1-1; size: NA; V: TRBV19; length: 17; DNA: TGTGCCAGTAGTATAGCCCGTAGGGGGCAGGGGAACACTGAAGCTTTCTTT; CDR3: CASSIARRGQGNTEAFF
D: NA; J: TRBJ2-5; size: NA; V: TRBV7-7; length: 13; DNA: TGTGCTAGCAGCCCAGGGCCCCAAGAGACCCAGTACTTC; CDR3: CASSPGPQETQYF
D: TRBD2; J: TRBJ2-3; size: NA; V: TRBV25-1; length: 15; DNA: TGTGCCAGCAGTGACCTAGCGGGGCTCGGGGATACGCAGTATTTT; CDR3: CASSDLAGLGDTQYF
D: NA; J: TRBJ2-2; size: NA; V: TRBV10-3; length: 14; DNA: TGTGCCATCAGTGAGGGTCCAGGGACCGGGGAGCTGTTTTTT; CDR3: CAISEGPGTGELFF
D: TRBD2; J: TRBJ2-1; size: NA; V: TRBV19; length: 15; DNA: TGTGCCAGTAGTATAATCACTAGCGTGCCGGCAGAGCAGTTCTTC; CDR3: CASSIITSVPAEQFF
D: NA; J: TRBJ2-1; size: NA; V: TRBV19; length: 15; DNA: TGTGCCAGTAGTATCCGACTAACTTCCTACAATGAGCAGTTCTTC; CDR3: CASSIRLTSYNEQFF
D: NA; J: TRBJ1-1; size: once; V: TRBV12-3/TRBV12-4; length: 12; DNA: TGTGCCAGCAGCGATAGGGGGACTGAAGCTTTCTTT; CDR3: CASSDRGTEAFF
D: NA; J: TRBJ2-3; size: NA; V: TRBV30; length: 12; DNA: TGTGCCTGGGGACTGGCCGAGGGAGCGCAGTATTTT; CDR3: CAWGLAEGAQYF
D: TRBD1; J: TRBJ1-5; size: large; V: TRBV19; length: 16; DNA: TGTGCCAGTAGTATCCGCACAGGGGGGAGCAATCAGCCCCAGCATTTT; CDR3: CASSIRTGGSNQPQHF
D: NA; J: TRBJ2-1; size: NA; V: TRBV10-2; length: 16; DNA: TGCGCCAGCAGTGACCTCGACTGGCGCGTGATCGATGAGCAGTTCTTC; CDR3: CASSDLDWRVIDEQFF
D: TRBD2; J: TRBJ2-6; size: NA; V: TRBV5-4; length: 19; DNA: TGTGCCAGCAGCCTTGACCGTACTAGCGGGAGTACTGGGGCCAACGTCCTGACTTTC; CDR3: CASSLDRTSGSTGANVLTF
D: NA; J: TRBJ1-4; size: NA; V: TRBV6-1; length: 16; DNA: TGTGCCAGCAGTGAAGCGAAGCCAGGGTGGAATGAAAAACTGTTTTTT; CDR3: CASSEAKPGWNEKLFF
D: NA; J: TRBJ1-4; size: once; V: TRBV30; length: 15; DNA: TGTGCCTGGAGTGCAGACAGCATTATTAATGAAAAACTGTTTTTT; CDR3: CAWSADSIINEKLFF
D: NA; J: TRBJ1-4; size: NA; V: TRBV19; length: 16; DNA: TGTGCCAGTAGTATATCCCCGGGCCCTGGGGATGAAAAACTGTTTTTT; CDR3: CASSISPGPGDEKLFF
D: TRBD1; J: TRBJ1-4; size: NA; V: TRBV5-1; length: 16; DNA: TGCGCCAGCAGCTTGGGGCAGGGGGCGCGTGATGAAAAACTGTTTTTT; CDR3: CASSLGQGARDEKLFF